Sequencing of this T cell receptor (beta chain) was carried out in a study of regulatory T cells in long-lasting Graves disease. A word on this clonotype: Its cognate antigen is unknown.

The time point here: persistent/refractory GD, antithyroid drugs over 5 years with positive TRAb. After RNA was extracted from PBMCs, the TCR library was made from it. This CDR3 is 13 amino acids long. CDR1 is SGHVS, CDR2 FQNEAQ, per germline. V shed 5 bases, J shed 11 bases, and the junction held 11 bases outside the gene matches. Study observations and caveats: Investigators studied peripheral blood only, not thyroid tissue. Newly diagnosed patients shared 1,000 or so public clonotypes; persistent patients shared a few thousand. Patients whose Graves' disease persisted exhibited lower TCR diversity than those newly diagnosed.

In building TCR beta libraries, iRepertoire HTBI primers were used together with Arm-PCR of CDR3 regions. Each CDR3 protein gets one entry after TCRdb re-called the multiplex PCR reads with MiXCR. The data contain hundreds of thousands of distinct CDR3 sequences, around 23% of them singletons. The sequence was collected from a female donor with Graves disease. Sequencing was performed on peripheral blood mononuclear cells (PBMCs), taken when the disease was refractory, from a patient treated with antithyroid drugs. The V and J genes are TRBV7-8 and TRBJ1-1, with 7 bases matching TRBD1. CDR3 in DNA: TGTGCCAGCAGCGTCGGGACAGCCCTGACGGCTTTCTTT. Amino acid sequence: CASSVGTALTAFF.